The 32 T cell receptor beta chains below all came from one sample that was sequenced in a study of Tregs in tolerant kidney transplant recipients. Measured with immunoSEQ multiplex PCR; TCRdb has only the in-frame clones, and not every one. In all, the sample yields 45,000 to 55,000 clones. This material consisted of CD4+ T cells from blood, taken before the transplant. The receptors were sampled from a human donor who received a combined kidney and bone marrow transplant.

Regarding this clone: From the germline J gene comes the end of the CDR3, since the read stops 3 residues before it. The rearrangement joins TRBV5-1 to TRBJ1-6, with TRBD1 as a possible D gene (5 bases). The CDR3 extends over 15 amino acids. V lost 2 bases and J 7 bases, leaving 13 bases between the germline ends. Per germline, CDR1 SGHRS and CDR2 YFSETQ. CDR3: CASSFRERQNSPLHF. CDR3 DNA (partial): TGCGCCAGCAGCTTCCGGGAGAGACAGAATTCACCC.

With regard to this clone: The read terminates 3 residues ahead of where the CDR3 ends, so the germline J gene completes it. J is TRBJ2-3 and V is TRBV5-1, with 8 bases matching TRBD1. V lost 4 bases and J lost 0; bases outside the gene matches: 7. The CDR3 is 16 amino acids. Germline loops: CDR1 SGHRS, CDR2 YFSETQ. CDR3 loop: CASSPDRGGSTDTQYF. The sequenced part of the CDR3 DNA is TGCGCCAGCAGCCCAGACAGGGGTGGAAGCACAGATACG.

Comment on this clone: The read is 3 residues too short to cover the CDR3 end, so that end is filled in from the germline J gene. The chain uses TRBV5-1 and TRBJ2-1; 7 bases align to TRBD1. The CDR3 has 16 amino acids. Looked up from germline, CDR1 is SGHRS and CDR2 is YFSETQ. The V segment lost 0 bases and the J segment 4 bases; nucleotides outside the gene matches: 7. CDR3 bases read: TGCGCCAGCAGCTTGGTTTGGGGGACAGCTTACAATGAG. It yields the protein CASSLVWGTAYNE. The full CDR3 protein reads CASSLVWGTAYNEQFF.

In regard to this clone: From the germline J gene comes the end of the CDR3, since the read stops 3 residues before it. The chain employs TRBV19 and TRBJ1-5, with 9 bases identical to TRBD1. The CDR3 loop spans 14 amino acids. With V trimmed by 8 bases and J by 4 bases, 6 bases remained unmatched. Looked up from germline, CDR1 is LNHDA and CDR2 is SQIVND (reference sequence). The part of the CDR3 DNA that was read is TGTGCCAGTGAACAGGGGGCTGGGAATCAGCCC. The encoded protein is CASEQGAGNQP. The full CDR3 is CASEQGAGNQPQHF.

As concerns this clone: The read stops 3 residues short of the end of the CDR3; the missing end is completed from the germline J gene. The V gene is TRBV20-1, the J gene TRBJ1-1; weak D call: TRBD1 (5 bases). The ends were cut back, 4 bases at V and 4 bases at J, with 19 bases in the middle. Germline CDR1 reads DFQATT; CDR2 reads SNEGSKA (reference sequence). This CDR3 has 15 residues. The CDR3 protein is CSATIGGVVGTEAFF. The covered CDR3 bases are TGCAGTGCTACTATCGGGGGGGTGGTTGGCACTGAA.

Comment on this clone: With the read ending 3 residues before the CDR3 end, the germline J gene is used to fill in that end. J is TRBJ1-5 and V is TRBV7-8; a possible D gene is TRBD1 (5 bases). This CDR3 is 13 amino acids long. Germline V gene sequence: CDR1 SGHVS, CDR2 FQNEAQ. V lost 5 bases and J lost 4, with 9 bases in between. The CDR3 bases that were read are TGTGCCAGCAGCGCGGGGGAGAATCAGCCC. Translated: CASSAGENQP. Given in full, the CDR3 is CASSAGENQPQHF.

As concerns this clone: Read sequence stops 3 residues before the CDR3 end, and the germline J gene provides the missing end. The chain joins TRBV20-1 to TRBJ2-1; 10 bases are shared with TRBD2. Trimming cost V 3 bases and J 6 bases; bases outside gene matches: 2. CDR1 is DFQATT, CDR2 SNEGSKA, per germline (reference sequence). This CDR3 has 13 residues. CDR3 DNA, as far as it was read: TGCAGTGCTAGCCTAGCGGGAGTCAATGAG. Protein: CSASLAGVNE. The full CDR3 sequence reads CSASLAGVNEQFF.

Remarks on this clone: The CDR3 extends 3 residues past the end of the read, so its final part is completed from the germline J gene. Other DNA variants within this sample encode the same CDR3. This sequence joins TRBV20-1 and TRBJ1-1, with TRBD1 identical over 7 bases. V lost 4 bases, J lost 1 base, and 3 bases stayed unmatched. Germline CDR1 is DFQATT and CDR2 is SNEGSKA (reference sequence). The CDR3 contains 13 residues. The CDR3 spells CSATGTANTEAFF. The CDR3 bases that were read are TGCAGTGCTACCGGGACAGCGAACACTGAA.

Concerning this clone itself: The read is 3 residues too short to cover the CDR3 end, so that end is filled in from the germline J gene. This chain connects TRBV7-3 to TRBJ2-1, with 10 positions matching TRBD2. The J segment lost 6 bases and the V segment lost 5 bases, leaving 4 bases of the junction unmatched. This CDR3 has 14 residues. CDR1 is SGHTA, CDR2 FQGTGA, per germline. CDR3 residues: CASSRGLALNEQFF. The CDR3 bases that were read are TGTGCCAGCAGCCGGGGACTAGCGCTCAATGAG.

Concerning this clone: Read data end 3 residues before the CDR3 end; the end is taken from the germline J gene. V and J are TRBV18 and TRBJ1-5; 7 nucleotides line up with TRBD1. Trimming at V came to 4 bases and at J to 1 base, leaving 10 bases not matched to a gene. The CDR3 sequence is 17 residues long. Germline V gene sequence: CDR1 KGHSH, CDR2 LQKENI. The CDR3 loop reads CASSLLGTAESNQPQHF. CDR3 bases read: TGTGCCAGCTCACTACTCGGGACAGCCGAGAGCAATCAGCCC.

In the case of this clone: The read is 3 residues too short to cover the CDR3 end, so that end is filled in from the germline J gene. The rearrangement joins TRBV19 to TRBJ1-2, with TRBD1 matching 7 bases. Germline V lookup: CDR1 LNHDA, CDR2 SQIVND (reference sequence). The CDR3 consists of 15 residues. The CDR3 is CASSKGAASPEGYTF. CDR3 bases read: TGTGCCAGTAGTAAGGGGGCAGCTTCTCCGGAGGGC.

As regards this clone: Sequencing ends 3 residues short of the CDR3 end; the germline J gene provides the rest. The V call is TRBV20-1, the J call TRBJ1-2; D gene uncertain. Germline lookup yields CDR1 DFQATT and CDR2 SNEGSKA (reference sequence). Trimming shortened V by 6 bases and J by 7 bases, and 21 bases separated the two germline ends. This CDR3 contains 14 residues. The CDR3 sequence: CSARPAKGVSGYTF. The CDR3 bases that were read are TGCAGTGCCCGGCCCGCTAAGGGTGTCTCTGGC.

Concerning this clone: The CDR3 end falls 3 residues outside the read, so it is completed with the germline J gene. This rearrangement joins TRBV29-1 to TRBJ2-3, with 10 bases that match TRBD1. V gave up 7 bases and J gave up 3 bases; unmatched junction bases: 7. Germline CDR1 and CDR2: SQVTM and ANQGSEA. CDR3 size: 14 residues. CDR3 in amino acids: CSAAGTGVTDTQYF. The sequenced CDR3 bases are TGCAGCGCCGCCGGGACAGGGGTGACAGATACG.

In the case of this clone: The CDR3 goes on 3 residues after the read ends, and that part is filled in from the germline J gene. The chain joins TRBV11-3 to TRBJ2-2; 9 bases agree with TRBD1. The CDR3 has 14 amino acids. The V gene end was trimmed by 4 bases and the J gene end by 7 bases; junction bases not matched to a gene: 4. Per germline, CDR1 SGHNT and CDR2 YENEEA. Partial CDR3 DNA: TGTGCCAGCAGCTCTGACAGGGGGGTCGGGGAG. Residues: CASSSDRGVGE. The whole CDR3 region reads CASSSDRGVGELFF.

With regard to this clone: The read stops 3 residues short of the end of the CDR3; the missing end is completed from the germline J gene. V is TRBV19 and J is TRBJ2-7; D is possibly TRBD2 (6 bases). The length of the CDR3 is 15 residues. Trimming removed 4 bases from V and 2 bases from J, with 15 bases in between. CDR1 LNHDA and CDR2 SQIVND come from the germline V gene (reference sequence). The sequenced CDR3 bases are TGTGCCAGTAGTACAACCGGGACTCGCACCTACGAG. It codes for CASSTTGTRTYE. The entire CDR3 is CASSTTGTRTYEQYF.

This CDR3 reads CSVEGTGGAKTEAFF. CDR3 DNA, as far as it was read: TGCAGCGTTGAAGGTACAGGGGGCGCGAAAACTGAA. The rearrangement uses TRBV29-1 and TRBJ1-1, with 9 bases that match TRBD1. The DNA ends 3 residues before the CDR3 does, and the rest of the CDR3 is filled in from the germline J gene. CDR1 and CDR2 from the germline V gene are SQVTM and ANQGSEA. V lost 1 base, J lost 5 bases, and 8 bases stayed unmatched. The CDR3 contains 15 residues. Combining the CDR3 with reference TRBV29-1 and TRBJ1-1 gives the whole variable domain SAVISQKPSRDICQRGTSLTIQCQVDSQVTMMFWYRQQPGQSLTLIATANQGSEATYESGFVIDKFPISRPNLTFSTLTVSNMSPEDSSIYLCSVEGTGGAKTEAFFGQGTRLTVV.

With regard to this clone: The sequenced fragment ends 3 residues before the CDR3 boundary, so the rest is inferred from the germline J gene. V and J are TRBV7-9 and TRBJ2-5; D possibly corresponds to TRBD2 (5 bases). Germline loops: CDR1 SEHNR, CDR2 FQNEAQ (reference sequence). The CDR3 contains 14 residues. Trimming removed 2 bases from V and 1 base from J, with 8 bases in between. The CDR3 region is CASSLYRGQETQYF. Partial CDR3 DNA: TGTGCCAGCAGCTTATACCGGGGCCAAGAGACC.

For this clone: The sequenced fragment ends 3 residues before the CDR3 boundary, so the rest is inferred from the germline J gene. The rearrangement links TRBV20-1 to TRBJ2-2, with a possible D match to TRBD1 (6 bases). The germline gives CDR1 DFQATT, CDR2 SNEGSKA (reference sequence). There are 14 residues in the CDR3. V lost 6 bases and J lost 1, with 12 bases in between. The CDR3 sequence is CSAPQGRNTGELFF. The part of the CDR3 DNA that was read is TGCAGTGCCCCACAGGGCCGGAACACCGGGGAG.

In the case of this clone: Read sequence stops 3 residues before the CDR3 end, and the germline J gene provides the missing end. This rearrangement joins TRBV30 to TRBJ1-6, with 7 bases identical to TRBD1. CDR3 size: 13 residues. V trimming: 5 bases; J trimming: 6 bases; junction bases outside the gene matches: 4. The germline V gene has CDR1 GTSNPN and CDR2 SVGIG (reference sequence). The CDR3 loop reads CAWARGVNSPLHF. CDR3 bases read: TGTGCCTGGGCCAGGGGGGTTAATTCACCC. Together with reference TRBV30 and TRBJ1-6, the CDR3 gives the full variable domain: SQTIHQWPATLVQPVGSPLSLECTVEGTSNPNLYWYRQAAGRGLQLLFYSVGIGQISSEVPQNLSASRPQDRQFILSSKKLLLSDSGFYLCAWARGVNSPLHFGNGTRLTVT.

The CDR3 bases that were read are TGCAGTGCTATGCCTAGCGGGAGGTACCAAAACATT. Translated, it gives CSAMPSGRYQNI. The full CDR3 protein reads CSAMPSGRYQNIQYF. This chain joins TRBV20-1 and TRBJ2-4; TRBD2 matches at 11 bases. The read ends 3 residues shy of where the CDR3 ends; the end is completed using the germline J gene. From germline, CDR1 is DFQATT and CDR2 SNEGSKA (reference sequence). CDR3 length equals 15 residues. The J segment lost 5 bases and the V segment lost 4 bases, leaving 7 bases of the junction unmatched.

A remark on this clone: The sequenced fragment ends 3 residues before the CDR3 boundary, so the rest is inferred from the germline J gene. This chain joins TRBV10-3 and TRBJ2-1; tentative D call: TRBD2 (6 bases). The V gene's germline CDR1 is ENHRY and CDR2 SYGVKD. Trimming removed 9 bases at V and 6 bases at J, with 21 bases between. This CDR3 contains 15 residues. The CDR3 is CAILEGMGQLNEQFF. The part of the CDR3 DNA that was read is TGTGCCATTTTGGAGGGGATGGGTCAACTCAATGAG.

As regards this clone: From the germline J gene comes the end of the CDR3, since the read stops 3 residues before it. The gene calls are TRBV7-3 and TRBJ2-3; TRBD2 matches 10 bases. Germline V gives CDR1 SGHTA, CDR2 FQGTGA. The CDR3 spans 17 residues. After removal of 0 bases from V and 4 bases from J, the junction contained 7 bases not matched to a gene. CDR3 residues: CASSLTGTSDISDTQYF. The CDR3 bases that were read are TGTGCCAGCAGCTTAACGGGGACTAGCGATATCTCAGATACG.

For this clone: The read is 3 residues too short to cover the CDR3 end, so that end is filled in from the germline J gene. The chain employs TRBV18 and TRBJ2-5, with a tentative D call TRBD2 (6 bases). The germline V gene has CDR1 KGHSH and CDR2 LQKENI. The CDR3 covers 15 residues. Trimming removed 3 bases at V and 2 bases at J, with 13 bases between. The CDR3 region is CASSPRKLAQETQYF. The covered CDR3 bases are TGTGCCAGCTCACCTCGTAAACTAGCACAAGAGACC.

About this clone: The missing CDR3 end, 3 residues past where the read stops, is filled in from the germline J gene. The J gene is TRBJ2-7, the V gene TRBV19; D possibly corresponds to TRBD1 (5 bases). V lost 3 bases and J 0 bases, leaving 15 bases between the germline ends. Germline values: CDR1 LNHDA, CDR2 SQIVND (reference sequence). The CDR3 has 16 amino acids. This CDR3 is CASSIFGQTSSYEQYF. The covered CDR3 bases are TGTGCCAGTAGTATTTTCGGACAAACGAGCTCCTACGAG.

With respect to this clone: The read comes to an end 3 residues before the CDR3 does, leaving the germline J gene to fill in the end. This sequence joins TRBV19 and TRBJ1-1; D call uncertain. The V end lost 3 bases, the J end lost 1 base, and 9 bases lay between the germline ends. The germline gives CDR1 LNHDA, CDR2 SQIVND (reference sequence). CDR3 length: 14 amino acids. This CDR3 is CASSMTTWNTEAFF. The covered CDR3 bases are TGTGCCAGTAGTATGACAACCTGGAACACTGAA. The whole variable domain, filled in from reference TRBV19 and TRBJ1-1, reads DGGITQSPKYLFRKEGQNVTLSCEQNLNHDAMYWYRQDPGQGLRLIYYSQIVNDFQKGDIAEGYSVSREKKESFPLTVTSAQKNPTAFYLCASSMTTWNTEAFFGQGTRLTVV.

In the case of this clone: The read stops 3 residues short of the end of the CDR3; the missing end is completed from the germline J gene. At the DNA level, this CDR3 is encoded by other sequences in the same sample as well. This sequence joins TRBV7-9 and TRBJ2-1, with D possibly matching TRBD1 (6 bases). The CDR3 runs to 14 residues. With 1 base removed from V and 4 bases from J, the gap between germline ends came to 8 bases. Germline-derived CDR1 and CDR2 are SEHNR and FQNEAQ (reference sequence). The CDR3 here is CASSLGTAYNEQFF. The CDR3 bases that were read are TGTGCCAGCAGCTTAGGGACAGCGTACAATGAG. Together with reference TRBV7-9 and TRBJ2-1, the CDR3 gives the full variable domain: DTGVSQNPRHKITKRGQNVTFRCDPISEHNRLYWYRQTLGQGPEFLTYFQNEAQLEKSRLLSDRFSAERPKGSFSTLEIQRTEQGDSAMYLCASSLGTAYNEQFFGPGTRLTVL.

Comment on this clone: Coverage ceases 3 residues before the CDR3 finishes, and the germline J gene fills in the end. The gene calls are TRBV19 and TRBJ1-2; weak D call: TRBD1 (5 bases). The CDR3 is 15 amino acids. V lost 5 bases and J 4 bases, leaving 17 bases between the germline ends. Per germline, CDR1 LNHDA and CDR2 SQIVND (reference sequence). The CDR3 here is CASSVTSTGFYGYTF. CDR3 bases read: TGTGCCAGTAGTGTGACCTCTACAGGATTCTATGGC.

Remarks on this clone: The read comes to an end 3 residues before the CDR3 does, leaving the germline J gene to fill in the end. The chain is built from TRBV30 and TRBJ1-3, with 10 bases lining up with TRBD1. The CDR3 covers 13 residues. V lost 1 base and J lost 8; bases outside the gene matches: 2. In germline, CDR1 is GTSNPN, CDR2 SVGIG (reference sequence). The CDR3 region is CAWSGDRGYTIYF. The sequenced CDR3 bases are TGTGCCTGGAGTGGGGACAGGGGATACACC.

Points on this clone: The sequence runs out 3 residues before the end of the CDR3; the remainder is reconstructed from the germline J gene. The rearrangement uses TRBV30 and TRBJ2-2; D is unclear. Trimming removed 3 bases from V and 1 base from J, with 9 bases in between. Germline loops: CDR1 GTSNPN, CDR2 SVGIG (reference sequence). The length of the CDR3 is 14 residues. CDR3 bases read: TGTGCCTGGAGACAGACCCAGAACACCGGGGAG. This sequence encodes CAWRQTQNTGE. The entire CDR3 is CAWRQTQNTGELFF.

The CDR3 sequence: CASSLDLTDTQYF. The DNA read from the CDR3 is TGTGCCAGCAGCTTAGATTTAACTGATACG. This sequence joins TRBV11-2 and TRBJ2-3; D gene uncertain. The CDR3 end falls 3 residues outside the read, so it is completed with the germline J gene. The CDR3 covers 13 residues. Germline V gene sequence: CDR1 SGHAT, CDR2 FQNNGV. Trimming left V 0 bases short and J 6 bases short, with 7 bases between. The full variable domain, rest sourced from reference TRBV11-2 and TRBJ2-3, is EAGVAQSPRYKIIEKRQSVAFWCNPISGHATLYWYQQILGQGPKLLIQFQNNGVVDDSQLPKDRFSAERLKGVDSTLKIQPAKLEDSAVYLCASSLDLTDTQYFGPGTRLTVL.

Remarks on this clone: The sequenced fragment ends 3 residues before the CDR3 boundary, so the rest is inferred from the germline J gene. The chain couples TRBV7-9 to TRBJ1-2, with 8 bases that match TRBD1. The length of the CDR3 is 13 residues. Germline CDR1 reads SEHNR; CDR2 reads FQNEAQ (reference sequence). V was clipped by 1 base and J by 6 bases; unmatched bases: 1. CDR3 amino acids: CASSLGQGNGYTF. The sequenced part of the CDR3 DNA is TGTGCCAGCAGCTTAGGACAGGGGAATGGC.

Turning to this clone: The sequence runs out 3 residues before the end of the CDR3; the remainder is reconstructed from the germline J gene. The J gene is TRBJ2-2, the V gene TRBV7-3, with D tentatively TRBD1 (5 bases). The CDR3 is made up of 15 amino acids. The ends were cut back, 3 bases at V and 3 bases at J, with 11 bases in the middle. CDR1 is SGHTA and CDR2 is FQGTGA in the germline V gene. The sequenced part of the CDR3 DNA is TGTGCCAGCAGCTTCCGGACATCTGACACCGGGGAG. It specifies CASSFRTSDTGE. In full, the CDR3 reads CASSFRTSDTGELFF. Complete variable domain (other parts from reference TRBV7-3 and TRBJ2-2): GAGVSQTPSNKVTEKGKYVELRCDPISGHTALYWYRQSLGQGPEFLIYFQGTGAADDSGLPNDRFFAVRPEGSVSTLKIQRTERGDSAVYLCASSFRTSDTGELFFGEGSRLTVL.